This T cell receptor (beta chain) appears in the sequencing data of a study of T cells in Graves' hyperthyroidism and ophthalmopathy. In the study overall: Staff took peripheral blood when the initial diagnosis was made, before any treatment began.

Study results and limitations: Most expanded thyroid clonotypes above 0.001 also appeared in blood. Before onset, by a median of approximately 6.8 months, the model predicted ophthalmopathy.

Germline V CDR1 and CDR2: MNHEY, SMNVEV (reference sequence). The CDR3 has 14 amino acids. V lost 3 bases, J lost 4 bases, and 3 bases stayed unmatched. Amplification of TCR beta CDR3 regions was performed using RNA transcripts as template. The TCR CDR3 was amplified in a first-round RT-PCR using the HTBI primer set. TCRdb fed the multiplex PCR reads into MiXCR, producing one record per CDR3 protein. The sample carries roughly 400,000 distinct CDR3 sequences, around a quarter recorded once. The sample holds many counts of this clonotype. Its antigen is undetermined. The sample consisted of blood. The chain uses TRBV27 and TRBJ2-1; 7 nucleotides line up with TRBD2. The source of this sequence is a man over 45 with Graves' hyperthyroidism. The CDR3 reads CASSFRLAYNEQFF. CDR3 sequence (DNA): TGTGCCAGCAGTTTTCGACTAGCTTACAATGAGCAGTTCTTC.